What follows is one TCR beta chain and its context. What it binds is unknown. This entry is derived from a study of glioma-infiltrating T cells. V was pared by 6 bases and J by 9 bases, with 22 bases of the junction left unmatched. The germline V gene has CDR1 SNHLY and CDR2 FYNNEI. The CDR3 spans 18 residues. Broader study findings: Very few CDR3 sequences were shared between tissue and blood. Above-expected tissue-blood divergence occurred in all gliomas, most in low-grade ones.

Amplification of TCR alpha and beta CDR3 regions from RNA used iRepertoire nested multiplex PCR. TCRdb reprocessed the multiplex PCR reads via MiXCR and lists one record per CDR3 protein. The sample records around 130,000 distinct CDR3 sequences, about 25% being singletons. V is TRBV2 and J is TRBJ2-1; 8 nucleotides agree with TRBD2. This receptor was taken from a human donor with low-grade glioma or glioblastoma, undergoing nonglioma brain surgery, or in good health (not recorded which). The material sequenced was glioma tissue, nonneoplastic brain tissue, or PBMCs (not recorded which). The CDR3 DNA sequence: TGTGCCAGCAGCCAAGTCCCAGCGGGGGTCTCGTCTTTGGGTGAGCAGTTCTTC. Its protein is CASSQVPAGVSSLGEQFF. Looking up the rest from reference TRBV2 and TRBJ2-1 gives the full variable domain: EPEVTQTPSHQVTQMGQEVILRCVPISNHLYFYWYRQILGQKVEFLVSFYNNEISEKSEIFDDQFSVERPDGSNFTLKIRSTKLEDSAMYFCASSQVPAGVSSLGEQFFGPGTRLTVL.